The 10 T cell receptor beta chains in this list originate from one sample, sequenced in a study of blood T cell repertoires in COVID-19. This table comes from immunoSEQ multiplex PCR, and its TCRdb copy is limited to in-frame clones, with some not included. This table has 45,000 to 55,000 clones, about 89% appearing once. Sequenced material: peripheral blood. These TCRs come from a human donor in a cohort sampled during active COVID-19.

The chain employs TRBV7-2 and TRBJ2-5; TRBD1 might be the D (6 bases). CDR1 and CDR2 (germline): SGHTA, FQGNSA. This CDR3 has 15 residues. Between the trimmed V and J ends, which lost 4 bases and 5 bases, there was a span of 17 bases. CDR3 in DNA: TGTGCCAGCAGCTCAGAGGGTACAGGGTTGGAGACCCAGTACTTC. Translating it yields CASSSEGTGLETQYF.

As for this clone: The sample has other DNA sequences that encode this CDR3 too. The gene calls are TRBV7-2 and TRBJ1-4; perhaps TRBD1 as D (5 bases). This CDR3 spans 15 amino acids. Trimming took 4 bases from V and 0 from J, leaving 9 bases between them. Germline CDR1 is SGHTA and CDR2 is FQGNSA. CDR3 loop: CASSSQGATNEKLFF. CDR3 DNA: TGTGCCAGCAGCTCCCAGGGTGCAACTAATGAAAAACTGTTTTTT. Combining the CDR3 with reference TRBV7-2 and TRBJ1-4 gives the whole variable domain GAGVSQSPSNKVTEKGKDVELRCDPISGHTALYWYRQSLGQGLEFLIYFQGNSAPDKSGLPSDRFSAERTGGSVSTLTIQRTQQEDSAVYLCASSSQGATNEKLFFGSGTQLSVL.

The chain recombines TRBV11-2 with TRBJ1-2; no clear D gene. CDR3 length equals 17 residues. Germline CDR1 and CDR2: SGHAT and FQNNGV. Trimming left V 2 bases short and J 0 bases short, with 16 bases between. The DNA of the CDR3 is TGTGCCAGCAGCTTATCGGGTTCGTTTAGGTCTAACTATGGCTACACCTTC. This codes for CASSLSGSFRSNYGYTF.

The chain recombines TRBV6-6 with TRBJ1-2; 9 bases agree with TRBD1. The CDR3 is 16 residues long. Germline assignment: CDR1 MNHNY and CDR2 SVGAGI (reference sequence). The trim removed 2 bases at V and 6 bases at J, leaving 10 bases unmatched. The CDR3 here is CASSYGTGGGLDGYTF. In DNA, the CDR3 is TGTGCCAGCAGTTACGGAACAGGGGGCGGTCTAGATGGCTACACCTTC.

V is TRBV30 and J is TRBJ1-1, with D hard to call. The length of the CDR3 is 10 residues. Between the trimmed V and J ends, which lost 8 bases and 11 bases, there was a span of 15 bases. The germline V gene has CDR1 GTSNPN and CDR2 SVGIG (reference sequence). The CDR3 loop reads CAQTGRLAFF. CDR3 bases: TGTGCCCAAACCGGGAGGTTGGCTTTCTTT.

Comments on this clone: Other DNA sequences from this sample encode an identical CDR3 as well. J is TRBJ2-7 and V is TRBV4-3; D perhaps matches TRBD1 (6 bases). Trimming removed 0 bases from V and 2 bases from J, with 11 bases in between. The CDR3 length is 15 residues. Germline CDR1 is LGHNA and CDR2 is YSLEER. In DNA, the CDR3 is TGCGCCAGCAGCCAAGACCGTGGGGGCACCTACGAGCAGTACTTC. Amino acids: CASSQDRGGTYEQYF.

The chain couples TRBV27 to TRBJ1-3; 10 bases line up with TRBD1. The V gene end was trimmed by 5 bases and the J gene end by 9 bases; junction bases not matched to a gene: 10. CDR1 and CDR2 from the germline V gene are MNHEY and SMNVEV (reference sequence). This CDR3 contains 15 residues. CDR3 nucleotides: TGTGCCAGCAGTCGAATGGGACAGGGGTCGGGCACCATATATTTT. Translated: CASSRMGQGSGTIYF.

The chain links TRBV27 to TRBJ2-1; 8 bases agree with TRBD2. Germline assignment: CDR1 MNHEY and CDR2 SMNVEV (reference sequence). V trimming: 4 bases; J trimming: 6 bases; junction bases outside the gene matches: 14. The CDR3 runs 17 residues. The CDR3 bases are TGTGCCAGCAGTTCGGACCGAACCGGGAGGGCCAGCAATGAGCAGTTCTTC. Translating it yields CASSSDRTGRASNEQFF.

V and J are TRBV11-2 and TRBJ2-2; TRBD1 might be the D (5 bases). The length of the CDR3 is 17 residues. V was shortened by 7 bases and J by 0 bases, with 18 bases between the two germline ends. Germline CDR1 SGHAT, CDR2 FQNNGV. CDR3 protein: CASTKRGPGANTGELFF. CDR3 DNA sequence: TGTGCCAGCACCAAAAGGGGCCCCGGAGCGAACACCGGGGAGCTGTTTTTT.

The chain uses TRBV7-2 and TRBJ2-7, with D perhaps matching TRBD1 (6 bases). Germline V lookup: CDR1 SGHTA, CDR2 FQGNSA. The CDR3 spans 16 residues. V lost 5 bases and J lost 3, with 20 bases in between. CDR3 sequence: CASSPQGGQVGYEQYF. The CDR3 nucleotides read TGTGCCAGCAGCCCACAGGGTGGGCAGGTAGGCTACGAGCAGTACTTC.